This T cell receptor beta chain derives from a study of cytomegalovirus exposure and HLA in healthy donors. Donors consisted of healthy bone marrow donors. The study, taken as a whole, reports: Per a prior analysis, the majority of TCR beta V segments were productive roughly 90% or roughly 30% of the time. The dataset shows that most TCR sequences were rare, while some public TCRs occurred in many donors.

On this clone: The target antigen is unknown.

This CDR3 comprises 15 residues. Trimming pared 1 base from V and 7 bases from J, leaving 11 bases between. Per the germline V gene, CDR1 is SEHNR and CDR2 is FQNEAQ (reference sequence). PCR primers comprised 60 Vbeta and 13 Jbeta primers. Some clones are missing from TCRdb's copy, which holds only in-frame ones; the method was immunoSEQ multiplex PCR. The sample holds approximately 90,000 clones, approximately 77% seen once. The sequenced sample was PBMCs. The sequence came from a woman between 40 and 55 years old in good health and CMV-seronegative. The V and J genes are TRBV7-9 and TRBJ1-6; TRBD1 is a possible D gene (6 bases). The CDR3 protein is CASSLVQGRNSPLHF. The CDR3 nucleotides are TGTGCCAGCAGCTTAGTACAGGGTCGAAATTCACCCCTCCACTTT.